Listed below are T cell receptor beta chains from one sample, sequenced in a study of T cells after posttransplantation cyclophosphamide. The protocol was immunoSEQ multiplex PCR, while the TCRdb copy is restricted to in-frame clones and leaves out a portion. The sample includes thousands of clones, none of them occurring once. The material was PBMCs, obtained 94 days after allogeneic stem cell transplant with posttransplant cyclophosphamide. The origin of the receptors is a female patient over 55 who received an allogeneic stem cell transplant from an unrelated donor, was CMV-positive, and had acute GVHD only. Some T cells may be supplied by the graft donor. Both conserved end residues are trimmed from each CDR3.

v_call cdr3_length cdr3_aa
TRBV15 14 ATSSSYGGAGQPQH
TRBV24-1 11 ATQDRSKETQY
TRBV9 14 ASSVELAGLYNEQF
TRBV27 15 ASSLTWGIQGSYGYT
TRBV7-8 13 ASSGRTGGRDTQY
TRBV27 10 ASSFDAETQY
TRBV30 13 AWSVRTGLPDTQY
TRBV6-2/TRBV6-3 12 ASTPLVSGNTIY
TRBV10-1 14 ASSEKQGRGYNEQF
TRBV7-8 16 ASSLVQARGGVNTEAF
TRBV5-1 11 ASSLKGDTEAF
TRBV5-5 14 ASSLVLGTANYGYT
TRBV28 18 ASSAVGGGGTSGSLYEQY
TRBV6-5 13 ASNEVVGSYNEQF
TRBV28 12 ASRLYRGNTEAF
TRBV7-6 11 ASSNTAGNTIY
TRBV28 12 ASTPQTGGYGYT
TRBV6-2/TRBV6-3 13 ASSYMAPPGETQY